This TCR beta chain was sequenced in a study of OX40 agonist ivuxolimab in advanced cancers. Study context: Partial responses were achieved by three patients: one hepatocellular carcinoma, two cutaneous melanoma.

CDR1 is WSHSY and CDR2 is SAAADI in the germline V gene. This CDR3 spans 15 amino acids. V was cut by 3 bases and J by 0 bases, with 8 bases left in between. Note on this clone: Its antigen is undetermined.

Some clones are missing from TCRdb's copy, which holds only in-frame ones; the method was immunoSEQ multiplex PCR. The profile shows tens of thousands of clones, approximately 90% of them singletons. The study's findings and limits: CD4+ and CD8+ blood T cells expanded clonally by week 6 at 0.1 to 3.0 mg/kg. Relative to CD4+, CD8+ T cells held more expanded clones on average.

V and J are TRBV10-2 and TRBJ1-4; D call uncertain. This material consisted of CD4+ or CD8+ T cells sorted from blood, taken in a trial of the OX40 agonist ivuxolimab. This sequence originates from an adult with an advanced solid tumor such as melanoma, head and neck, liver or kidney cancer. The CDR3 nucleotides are TGCGCCAGCAGTGATTCACTGACAACTAATGAAAAACTGTTTTTT. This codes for CASSDSLTTNEKLFF.